Listed below are T cell receptor beta chains from one sample, sequenced in a study of T cell responses to AZD1222 COVID-19 vaccine. This table comes from immunoSEQ multiplex PCR, and its TCRdb copy is limited to in-frame clones, with some not included. Here the sample spans about 140,000 clones, about 86% being singletons. The sample here was peripheral blood, taken on day 0 of AZD1222 vaccination. These receptors all come from an adult in good health. Both conserved end residues are part of each CDR3. A D gene is named only where the DNA matches it firmly. Clone size, where shown, is once, few, many, or a class for clones that have expanded.

j_call v_call clone_size d_call cdr3_aa cdr3_nt
TRBJ1-1 TRBV27 . . CASRSGTNTEAFF TGTGCCAGCAGATCCGGGACAAACACTGAAGCTTTCTTT
TRBJ2-7 TRBV9 . TRBD2 CASSVAGSGSLYEQYF TGTGCCAGCAGCGTCGCGGGTAGCGGGAGTTTATACGAGCAGTACTTC
TRBJ2-1 TRBV29-1 . . CSVAGGHEQFF TGCAGCGTTGCAGGGGGGCATGAGCAGTTCTTC
TRBJ1-1 TRBV6-1 . . CASSEASGNTEAFF TGTGCCAGCAGTGAAGCCAGTGGGAACACTGAAGCTTTCTTT
TRBJ1-2 TRBV7-2 . TRBD1 CASSLGPSGTAAYGYTF TGTGCCAGCAGCTTAGGCCCCTCCGGGACAGCTGCGTATGGCTACACCTTC
TRBJ2-5 TRBV6-2/TRBV6-3 . . CASSYPGRPHGETQYF TGTGCCAGCAGTTACCCCGGAAGGCCTCACGGAGAGACCCAGTACTTC
TRBJ2-7 TRBV29-1 . TRBD2 CSVEDWREGLYEQYF TGCAGCGTTGAAGATTGGCGGGAGGGCCTCTACGAGCAGTACTTC
TRBJ1-4 TRBV5-1 . . CASSFSGDNEKLFF TGCGCCAGCAGCTTCTCGGGGGATAATGAAAAACTGTTTTTT
TRBJ2-3 TRBV5-1 . . CASSEGGTDTQYF TGCGCCAGCAGCGAAGGGGGCACAGATACGCAGTATTTT
TRBJ1-4 TRBV20-1 . . CSASLGPGGEKLFF TGCAGTGCTAGTCTGGGACCTGGTGGTGAAAAACTGTTTTTT
TRBJ1-5 TRBV7-2 . . CASSPTGQVNQPQHF TGTGCCAGCAGCCCAACGGGGCAGGTCAATCAGCCCCAGCATTTT
TRBJ2-1 TRBV4-3 . . CASSQLPDNEQFF TGCGCCAGCAGCCAACTACCAGACAATGAGCAGTTCTTC
TRBJ2-3 TRBV28 . TRBD2 CASTLRGASVTDTQYF TGTGCCAGCACCCTGCGGGGGGCCTCCGTGACAGATACGCAGTATTTT
TRBJ2-3 TRBV7-2 . . CASSRRRRTTDTQYF TGTGCCAGCAGCCGCCGGAGGCGGACCACAGATACGCAGTATTTT
TRBJ1-3 TRBV4-3 . . CASSQDMGDFSGNTIYF TGCGCCAGCAGCCAGGATATGGGGGATTTCTCTGGAAACACCATATATTTT
TRBJ2-1 TRBV28 . TRBD2 CASSSSGSPYNEQFF TGTGCCAGCAGCTCTAGCGGGAGTCCCTACAATGAGCAGTTCTTC
TRBJ1-2 TRBV19 . . CASTLDRTNNYGYTF TGTGCCAGTACGTTAGACAGAACGAATAACTATGGCTACACCTTC
TRBJ1-2 TRBV7-9 . . CASSSPSGYLYGYTF TGTGCCAGCAGCAGTCCATCAGGGTACCTCTATGGCTACACCTTC
TRBJ2-7 TRBV21-1 . . CASSFKVYIYEQYF TGTGCCAGCAGCTTTAAGGTTTATATCTACGAGCAGTACTTC
TRBJ2-1 TRBV19 . TRBD2 CASSRTSGTYNEQFF TGTGCCAGTAGTCGGACTAGCGGGACTTACAATGAGCAGTTCTTC
TRBJ2-2 TRBV9 . . CASSVEGVNTGELFF TGTGCCAGCAGCGTAGAGGGAGTCAACACCGGGGAGCTGTTTTTT
TRBJ1-1 TRBV27 . . CASSFQMNTEAFF TGTGCCAGCAGTTTCCAGATGAACACTGAAGCTTTCTTT
TRBJ2-5 TRBV5-1 . . CASSLQEAFQETQYF TGCGCCAGCAGCCTCCAGGAGGCCTTCCAAGAGACCCAGTACTTC
TRBJ1-1 TRBV6-2/TRBV6-3 . . CASSDPDTEAFF TGTGCCAGCAGTGACCCCGACACTGAAGCTTTCTTT
TRBJ1-1 TRBV10-3 . . CAISETQEAEAFF TGTGCCATCAGTGAGACCCAGGAAGCTGAAGCTTTCTTT
TRBJ1-5 TRBV6-1 . . CASSELLGTSAEPQHF TGTGCCAGCAGTGAACTGCTAGGAACGTCCGCGGAGCCCCAGCATTTT
TRBJ2-2 TRBV21-1 . . CASSRAAGTDKNTGELFF TGTGCCAGCAGCCGAGCCGCCGGGACAGACAAGAACACCGGGGAGCTGTTTTTT
TRBJ1-5 TRBV21-1 . . CASSKGGQDYSNQPQHF TGTGCCAGCAGCAAAGGAGGACAGGATTATAGCAATCAGCCCCAGCATTTT
TRBJ2-7 TRBV2 . TRBD2 CASRELAGGPHEQYF TGTGCCAGCAGGGAACTAGCGGGAGGCCCCCACGAGCAGTACTTC
TRBJ1-5 TRBV6-2/TRBV6-3 . . CASSWLGEPNQPQHF TGTGCCAGCAGTTGGTTAGGAGAGCCCAATCAGCCCCAGCATTTT
TRBJ2-7 TRBV27 . . CASRLSVGTEYEQYF TGTGCCAGCAGGCTATCGGTAGGGACGGAGTACGAGCAGTACTTC
TRBJ2-7 TRBV27 . . CASSLAVSYEQYF TGTGCCAGCAGTTTGGCAGTCTCCTACGAGCAGTACTTC
TRBJ2-1 TRBV5-1 . TRBD1 CASSPTGGNEQFF TGCGCCAGCAGTCCTACAGGGGGCAATGAGCAGTTCTTC
TRBJ2-1 TRBV19 . . CASSQQASSYNEQFF TGTGCCAGTAGTCAACAGGCGAGCTCCTACAATGAGCAGTTCTTC
TRBJ1-5 TRBV11-2 once . CASSADGRRNQPQHF TGTGCCAGCAGCGCCGACGGCAGGCGTAATCAGCCCCAGCATTTT
TRBJ2-7 TRBV4-1 once TRBD2 CASSQGVGGRIFEQYF TGCGCCAGCAGCCAAGGGGTCGGCGGGAGGATCTTCGAGCAGTACTTC
TRBJ2-7 TRBV4-2 . . CASSQESQIGEQYF TGTGCCAGCAGCCAAGAAAGTCAAATAGGCGAGCAGTACTTC
TRBJ2-7 TRBV6-1 . . CASSEARWAGVYEQYF TGTGCCAGCAGTGAAGCGCGCTGGGCAGGTGTCTACGAGCAGTACTTC
TRBJ1-1 TRBV19 . . CASSPQEGPNTEAFF TGTGCCAGTAGCCCCCAGGAGGGACCGAACACTGAAGCTTTCTTT
TRBJ1-6 TRBV7-6 . . CASSLAAGNNRNSPLHF TGTGCCAGCAGCTTAGCGGCAGGCAATAATAGAAATTCACCCCTCCACTTT
TRBJ2-1 TRBV7-2 . TRBD2 CASSPGLAGENEQFF TGTGCCAGCAGCCCAGGACTAGCGGGAGAAAATGAGCAGTTCTTC
TRBJ1-2 TRBV7-2 . . CASSFQDDYGYTF TGTGCCAGCAGCTTTCAGGATGACTATGGCTACACCTTC
TRBJ2-7 TRBV6-5 . TRBD2 CASSRAGAYEQYF TGTGCCAGCAGCCGAGCGGGAGCTTACGAGCAGTACTTC
TRBJ2-2 TRBV6-2/TRBV6-3 medium-sized . CASSYSDNTGELFF TGTGCCAGCAGTTACTCGGACAACACCGGGGAGCTGTTTTTT
TRBJ2-1 TRBV15 . . CATSRFPGGSSYNEQFF TGTGCCACCAGCAGATTTCCCGGCGGAAGCTCCTACAATGAGCAGTTCTTC
TRBJ2-7 TRBV2 few TRBD2 CASSPTSGSYEQYF TGTGCCAGCAGCCCTACTAGCGGGAGTTACGAGCAGTACTTC
TRBJ2-1 TRBV29-1 . . CSVELGGNNEQFF TGCAGCGTTGAGTTGGGGGGAAACAATGAGCAGTTCTTC
TRBJ1-1 TRBV12-3/TRBV12-4 . . CASNLQNTEAFF TGTGCCAGCAACCTACAGAACACTGAAGCTTTCTTT
TRBJ1-5 TRBV3-1/TRBV3-2 . . CASSQGRVRAVSNQPQHF TGTGCCAGCAGCCAAGGTAGGGTTAGGGCAGTTAGCAATCAGCCCCAGCATTTT
TRBJ2-2 TRBV5-4 . . CASSPEDSPGELFF TGTGCCAGCAGCCCCGAGGACTCGCCCGGGGAGCTGTTTTTT